Below are 12 T cell receptor beta chains sequenced from a single sample in a study of shared clonotypes between healthy human individuals. Sequencing was performed with immunoSEQ multiplex PCR; in TCRdb, only in-frame clones are kept and a portion is missing. The table has about half a million clones, approximately 85% seen once; the top ten hold around 13%. The sequencing sample was made of PBMCs. The origin of the receptors is a woman between 35 and 50 years old in good health. Some clones in this sample may be carry-over from other donors' samples.

This clone was seen ten or more times. The chain uses TRBV7-9 and TRBJ2-3, with 8 bases lining up with TRBD2. Per germline, CDR1 SEHNR and CDR2 FQNEAQ (reference sequence). This CDR3 contains 16 residues. The J segment lost 2 bases and the V segment lost 4 bases, leaving 8 bases of the junction unmatched. Here the CDR3 DNA reads TGTGCCAGCAGCTCAGTTAGCGGGGCTCACACAGATACGCAGTATTTT. It codes for CASSSVSGAHTDTQYF. Complete variable domain (other parts from reference TRBV7-9 and TRBJ2-3): DTGVSQNPRHKITKRGQNVTFRCDPISEHNRLYWYRQTLGQGPEFLTYFQNEAQLEKSRLLSDRFSAERPKGSFSTLEIQRTEQGDSAMYLCASSSVSGAHTDTQYFGPGTRLTVL.

J is TRBJ2-7 and V is TRBV2; 8 nucleotides line up with TRBD2. The CDR3 is 12 residues long. Losses at the gene ends were 6 bases for V and 3 bases for J; bases not matched to a gene: 1. Per the germline V gene, CDR1 is SNHLY and CDR2 is FYNNEI. DNA for the CDR3: TGTGCCAGCAGGCGGGAGGTCTACGAGCAGTACTTC. This codes for CASRREVYEQYF.

V and J are TRBV7-2 and TRBJ2-3, with 7 bases lining up with TRBD2. The CDR3 spans 19 residues. Germline CDR1 reads SGHTA; CDR2 reads FQGNSA. Trimming took 5 bases from V and 0 from J; bases not matched to a gene: 17. In nucleotides, the CDR3 is TGTGCCAGCAGCCCGAGAGGCAGGAGGGCTAGCGGTAGCACAGATACGCAGTATTTT. Translated: CASSPRGRRASGSTDTQYF.

The chain uses TRBV6-5 and TRBJ2-7, with a tentative D call TRBD1 (5 bases). Germline loops: CDR1 MNHEY, CDR2 SVGAGI. The CDR3 covers 14 residues. V was trimmed by 2 bases and J by 2 bases, leaving 10 bases between them. The chain's CDR3 is CASSYSRAPYEQYF. The CDR3 bases are TGTGCCAGCAGTTACAGCAGGGCCCCCTACGAGCAGTACTTC.

This clone has just a few counts. The rearrangement links TRBV27 to TRBJ2-2; TRBD2 matches 7 bases. Germline loops: CDR1 MNHEY, CDR2 SMNVEV (reference sequence). Losses at the gene ends were 8 bases for V and 1 base for J; bases not matched to a gene: 10. The CDR3 contains 16 residues. CDR3 sequence: CASGRGAGLNTGELFF. Here the CDR3 DNA reads TGTGCCAGCGGGAGGGGAGCGGGACTGAACACCGGGGAGCTGTTTTTT.

The V call is TRBV11-2, the J call TRBJ2-3, with unresolved D. Germline CDR1 is SGHAT and CDR2 is FQNNGV. This CDR3 is 12 amino acids long. V shed 5 bases and J shed 0 bases, with 3 bases lying between them. CDR3: CASSPSTDTQYF. For the CDR3, the DNA is TGTGCCAGCAGCCCTAGCACAGATACGCAGTATTTT.

In its sample, this clone was seen a few times. The chain couples TRBV15 to TRBJ2-1; tentative D call: TRBD2 (7 bases). CDR1 LNHNV and CDR2 YYDKDF come from the germline V gene (reference sequence). The CDR3 runs to 14 residues. V was cut by 8 bases and J by 4 bases, with 15 bases left in between. CDR3 amino acids: CATERGRGYNEQFF. The CDR3 DNA reads as TGTGCCACCGAGAGGGGGAGGGGTTACAATGAGCAGTTCTTC.

V usage is TRBV19 and J usage is TRBJ2-5; no clear D. The CDR3 consists of 12 residues. Trimming took 6 bases from V and 3 from J, leaving 8 bases between them. CDR1 is LNHDA and CDR2 is SQIVND in the germline V gene (reference sequence). CDR3 coding DNA: TGTGCCAGTAGGGACCTCGAAGAGACCCAGTACTTC. The encoded protein is CASRDLEETQYF.

This clone was seen only once. This chain uses TRBV18 with TRBJ2-2; D is uncertain. V was cut by 1 base and J by 6 bases, with 9 bases left in between. This CDR3 has 14 amino acids. CDR1 KGHSH and CDR2 LQKENI come from the germline V gene. This chain's CDR3 is CASSPQELAGELFF. The CDR3 DNA follows: TGTGCCAGCTCACCACAAGAACTGGCCGGGGAGCTGTTTTTT. Full variable domain (remainder filled in from reference TRBV18 and TRBJ2-2): NAGVMQNPRHLVRRRGQEARLRCSPMKGHSHVYWYRQLPEEGLKFMVYLQKENIIDESGMPKERFSAEFPKEGPSILRIQQVVRGDSAAYFCASSPQELAGELFFGEGSRLTVL.

The chain uses TRBV7-8 and TRBJ2-2; D perhaps matches TRBD1 (6 bases). There are 14 residues in the CDR3. Trimming shortened V by 2 bases and J by 8 bases, and 12 bases separated the two germline ends. CDR1 and CDR2 from the germline V gene are SGHVS and FQNEAQ. CDR3 nucleotide sequence: TGTGCCAGCAGCTTATTGGGACAAAGGGGGGAGCTGTTTTTT. This gives the protein CASSLLGQRGELFF.

V and J are TRBV28 and TRBJ2-3; D is uncertain. Between the trimmed V and J ends, which lost 7 bases and 0 bases, there was a span of 2 bases. There are 11 residues in the CDR3. The V gene's germline CDR1 is MDHEN and CDR2 SYDVKM. CDR3 sequence: CASTSTDTQYF. The CDR3 coding sequence is TGTGCCAGCACTAGCACAGATACGCAGTATTTT.

The chain carries TRBV30 and TRBJ2-7, with TRBD1 matching 7 bases. V dropped 0 bases and J dropped 7; count of bases not matched to a gene: 9. The germline V gene has CDR1 GTSNPN and CDR2 SVGIG (reference sequence). CDR3 length equals 14 residues. CDR3 in amino acids: CAWSVRSGGNEQYF. CDR3 in DNA: TGTGCCTGGAGTGTACGTTCAGGGGGAAATGAGCAGTACTTC.